Listed below are T cell receptor beta chains from one sample, sequenced in a study of blood T cell repertoires in COVID-19. Only in-frame clones appear in the TCRdb table, and some are missing; sequencing was by immunoSEQ multiplex PCR. The data show 250,000 to 350,000 clones, 80% to 95% seen once. Sequenced input: PBMCs or T cells enriched from blood (not recorded which). The origin of the receptors is a woman aged 25-40 years who had recovered from COVID-19. The CDR3 runs from the conserved cysteine through the conserved F or W. D genes are given only for firm matches. Clone size is shown for a subset of rows, as once, few, many or a class of expanded clone.

. | TRBJ1-2 | TRBV28 | . | TGTGCCAGCAGTGTGGGAGTTAACTATGGCTACACCTTC | CASSVGVNYGYTF
. | TRBJ2-3 | TRBV30 | TRBD2 | TGTGCCTGGAGTGTAGGTGGGAGGGCGGGGGATACGCAGTATTTT | CAWSVGGRAGDTQYF
. | TRBJ2-7 | TRBV6-2/TRBV6-3 | . | TGTGCCAGCAGTTACTCGATTGGACTGAACTCCTACGAGCAGTACTTC | CASSYSIGLNSYEQYF
. | TRBJ2-3 | TRBV7-2 | . | TGTGCCAGCAGCTACCGGGAATTCACAGATACGCAGTATTTT | CASSYREFTDTQYF
. | TRBJ2-5 | TRBV4-1 | . | TGCGCCAGCAGCCAAGAACCCAGGGGTAGCCTCCAAGAGACCCAGTACTTC | CASSQEPRGSLQETQYF
. | TRBJ2-1 | TRBV9 | TRBD2 | TGTGCCAGCAGCGAACTAGCGGGAGGCTATGAGCAGTTCTTC | CASSELAGGYEQFF
. | TRBJ1-5 | TRBV28 | TRBD1 | TGTGCCAGCACCAATTGGGGGGGACAGGGGCTTAATCAGCCCCAGCATTTT | CASTNWGGQGLNQPQHF
. | TRBJ1-3 | TRBV7-2 | . | TGTGCCAGCAGCTCAGCTCTTTGGGCGAACACCATATATTTT | CASSSALWANTIYF
. | TRBJ2-1 | TRBV9 | TRBD2 | TGTGCCAGCAGCAAAGGAAGAAGCGGGGAACGAGGTTTTGAGCAGTTCTTC | CASSKGRSGERGFEQFF
. | TRBJ2-7 | TRBV29-1 | TRBD1 | TGCAGCGTTTCAGGACAGGGGAATACCTACGAGCAGTACTTC | CSVSGQGNTYEQYF
. | TRBJ2-1 | TRBV7-2 | . | TGTGCCAGCAGCACGACCTCCGCGGACAGCTTCAATGAGCAGTTCTTC | CASSTTSADSFNEQFF
. | TRBJ1-3 | TRBV5-6 | . | TGTGCCAGCAGCTCTGGGCTTTCCTCTGGAAACACCATATATTTT | CASSSGLSSGNTIYF
. | TRBJ1-4 | TRBV7-2 | . | TGTGCCAGCAGCTCGGGACTTCTAGGTGAAAAACTGTTTTTT | CASSSGLLGEKLFF
. | TRBJ1-1 | TRBV19 | TRBD1 | TGTGCCAGTAGTTTACGGACAGGGCGATCGTACACTGAAGCTTTCTTT | CASSLRTGRSYTEAFF
. | TRBJ2-3 | TRBV18 | TRBD1 | TGTGCCAGCTCTCGACAGGGGGGCACAGATACGCAGTATTTT | CASSRQGGTDTQYF
. | TRBJ1-1 | TRBV7-3 | . | TGTGCCAGCAGCCCCGGGCAGGGTGAGACTGAAGCTTTCTTT | CASSPGQGETEAFF
. | TRBJ2-5 | TRBV9 | . | TGTGCCAGCAGCGTAGCTACGGGGAATTCAGGCGAGACCCAGTACTTC | CASSVATGNSGETQYF
. | TRBJ1-1 | TRBV29-1 | . | TGCAGCGTTGGATGGGCAGGGCCGAACACTGAAGCTTTCTTT | CSVGWAGPNTEAFF
. | TRBJ2-2 | TRBV28 | . | TGTGCCAGCAGAGGGGCTATAAACACCGGGGAGCTGTTTTTT | CASRGAINTGELFF
once | TRBJ2-1 | TRBV24-1 | TRBD1 | TGTGCCACCAGTGACACCGACAGGGGCCCCGGCAATGAGCAGTTCTTC | CATSDTDRGPGNEQFF
. | TRBJ2-5 | TRBV11-3 | . | TGTGCCAGCAGCCGGGGCTCAGGGGCTCTCTATCAAGAGACCCAGTACTTC | CASSRGSGALYQETQYF
once | TRBJ2-3 | TRBV7-2 | TRBD2 | TGTGCCAGCCCCCCGAGGCGGGAGGGCCCCACAGATACGCAGTATTTT | CASPPRREGPTDTQYF
. | TRBJ2-2 | TRBV2 | . | TGTGCCAGCTGTTGGGGGGGCGGGCCCGACACCGGGGAGCTGTTTTTT | CASCWGGGPDTGELFF
. | TRBJ2-5 | TRBV5-5 | . | TGTGCCAGCAGCCGTTGGACTGAAGAGACCCAGTACTTC | CASSRWTEETQYF
. | TRBJ1-2 | TRBV4-2 | . | TGTGCCAGCAGCCAAGAGGCCGTAAACTATGGCTACACCTTC | CASSQEAVNYGYTF
. | TRBJ1-2 | TRBV19 | TRBD1 | TGTGCCAGTAGTATAGGGAGGGGACAGGGGAGAAGCTACACCTTC | CASSIGRGQGRSYTF
once | TRBJ1-4 | TRBV2 | TRBD1 | TGTGCCAGCACCCAGGACAGGGGCAATGAAAAACTGTTTTTT | CASTQDRGNEKLFF
. | TRBJ2-2 | TRBV3-1/TRBV3-2 | . | TGTGCCAGCAGCCAAAGGGGTACCGGGGAGCTGTTTTTT | CASSQRGTGELFF
once | TRBJ1-5 | TRBV27 | . | TGTGCCAGCAGTTCCACAGGGAATCAGCCCCAGCATTTT | CASSSTGNQPQHF
. | TRBJ2-1 | TRBV7-9 | . | TGTGCCAGCAGCTCGGACGACACCGGGGATGATGAGCAGTTCTTC | CASSSDDTGDDEQFF
. | TRBJ1-2 | TRBV28 | . | TGTGCCAGCAGTTTATTTACAGGGAAGTATGGCTACACCTTC | CASSLFTGKYGYTF
. | TRBJ2-1 | TRBV7-3 | . | TGTGCCAGCAGCTTAACGCAGTGGACTGGGAATGAGCAGTTCTTC | CASSLTQWTGNEQFF
. | TRBJ2-7 | TRBV20-1 | TRBD2 | TGCAGTGCTAGTCCACTAGCGGGTAGTTACGAGCAGTACTTC | CSASPLAGSYEQYF
. | TRBJ2-2 | TRBV25-1 | TRBD1 | TGTGCCAGCAGTGGAAGAACCACAGGGGTGGACACCGGGGAGCTGTTTTTT | CASSGRTTGVDTGELFF
. | TRBJ2-1 | TRBV6-5 | TRBD1 | TGTGCCACCAACAGGGGCCCCCCACCTTACAATGAGCAGTTCTTC | CATNRGPPPYNEQFF
. | TRBJ1-2 | TRBV7-9 | . | TGTGCCAGCAGCCTCCCATTGTCGGGATATGGCTACACCTTC | CASSLPLSGYGYTF
few | TRBJ2-7 | TRBV19 | . | TGTGCCAGTCTACCCCCCTCGCGATCTGAAAACTACGAGCAGTACTTC | CASLPPSRSENYEQYF
. | TRBJ1-1 | TRBV28 | TRBD1 | TGTGCCAGCATCCCTTCTCCGGACAGGATGTCCAGGGAAGCTTTCTTT | CASIPSPDRMSREAFF